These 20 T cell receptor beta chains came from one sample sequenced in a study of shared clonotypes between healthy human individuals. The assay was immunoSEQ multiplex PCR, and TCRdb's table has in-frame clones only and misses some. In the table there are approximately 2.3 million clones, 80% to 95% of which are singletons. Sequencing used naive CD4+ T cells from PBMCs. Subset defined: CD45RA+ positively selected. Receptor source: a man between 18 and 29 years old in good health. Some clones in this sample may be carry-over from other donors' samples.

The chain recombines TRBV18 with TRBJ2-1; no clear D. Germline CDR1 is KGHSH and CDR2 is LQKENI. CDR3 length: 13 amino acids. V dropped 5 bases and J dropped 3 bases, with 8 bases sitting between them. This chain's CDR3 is CASSGQIYNEQFF. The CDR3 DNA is TGTGCCAGCTCAGGCCAAATCTACAATGAGCAGTTCTTC.

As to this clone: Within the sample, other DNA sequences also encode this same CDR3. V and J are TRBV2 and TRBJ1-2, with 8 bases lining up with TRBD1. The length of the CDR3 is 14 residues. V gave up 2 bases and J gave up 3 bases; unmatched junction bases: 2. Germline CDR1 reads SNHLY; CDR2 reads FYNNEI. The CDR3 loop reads CASSEQGADYGYTF. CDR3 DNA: TGTGCCAGCAGTGAACAGGGGGCTGACTATGGCTACACCTTC.

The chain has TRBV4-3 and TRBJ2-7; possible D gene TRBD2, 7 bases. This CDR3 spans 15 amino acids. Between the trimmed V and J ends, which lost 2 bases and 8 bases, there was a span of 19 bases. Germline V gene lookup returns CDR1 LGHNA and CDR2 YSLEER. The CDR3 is CASSQILALGGKQYF. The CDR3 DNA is TGCGCCAGCAGCCAAATACTAGCGCTAGGGGGGAAGCAGTACTTC.

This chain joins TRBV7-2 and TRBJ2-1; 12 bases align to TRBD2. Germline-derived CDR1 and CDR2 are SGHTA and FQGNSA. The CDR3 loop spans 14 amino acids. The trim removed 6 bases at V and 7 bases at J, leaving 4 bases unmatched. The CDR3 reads CASRLAGGPNEQFF. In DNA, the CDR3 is TGTGCCAGCAGACTAGCGGGAGGACCGAATGAGCAGTTCTTC.

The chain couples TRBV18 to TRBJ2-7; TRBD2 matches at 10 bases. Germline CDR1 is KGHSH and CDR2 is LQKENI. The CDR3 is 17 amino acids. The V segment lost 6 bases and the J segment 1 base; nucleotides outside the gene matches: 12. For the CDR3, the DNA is TGTGCCAGCTCCCCATCTAGCGGGAGTATAGGGTCCTACGAGCAGTACTTC. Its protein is CASSPSSGSIGSYEQYF.

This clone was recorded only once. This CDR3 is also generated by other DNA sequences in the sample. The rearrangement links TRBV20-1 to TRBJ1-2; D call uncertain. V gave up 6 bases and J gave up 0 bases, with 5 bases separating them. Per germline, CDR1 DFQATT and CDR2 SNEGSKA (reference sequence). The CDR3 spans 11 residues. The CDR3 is CSAPANYGYTF. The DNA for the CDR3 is TGCAGTGCCCCCGCTAACTATGGCTACACCTTC.

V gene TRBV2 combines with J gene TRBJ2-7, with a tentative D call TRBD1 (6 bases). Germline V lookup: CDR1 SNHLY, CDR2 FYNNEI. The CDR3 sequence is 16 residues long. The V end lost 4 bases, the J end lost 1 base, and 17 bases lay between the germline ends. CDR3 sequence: CASSVPGRGSSYEQYF. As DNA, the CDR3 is TGTGCCAGCAGTGTACCCGGCAGGGGAAGTTCCTACGAGCAGTACTTC.

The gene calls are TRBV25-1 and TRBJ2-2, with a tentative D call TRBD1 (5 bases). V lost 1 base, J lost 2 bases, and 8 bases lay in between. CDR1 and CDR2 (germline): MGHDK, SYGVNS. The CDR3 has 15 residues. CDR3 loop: CASSEWQGNTGELFF. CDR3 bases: TGTGCCAGCAGTGAATGGCAGGGAAACACCGGGGAGCTGTTTTTT. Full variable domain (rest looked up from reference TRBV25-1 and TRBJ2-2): EADIYQTPRYLVIGTGKKITLECSQTMGHDKMYWYQQDPGMELHLIHYSYGVNSTEKGDLSSESTVSRIRTEHFPLTLESARPSHTSQYLCASSEWQGNTGELFFGEGSRLTVL.

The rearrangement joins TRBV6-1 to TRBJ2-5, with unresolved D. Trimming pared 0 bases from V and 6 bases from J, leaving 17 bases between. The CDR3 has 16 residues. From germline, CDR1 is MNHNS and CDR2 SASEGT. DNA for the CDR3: TGTGCCAGCAGTGAAGCTCCCAGGCCAGTCTTCCAGACCCAGTACTTC. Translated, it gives CASSEAPRPVFQTQYF.

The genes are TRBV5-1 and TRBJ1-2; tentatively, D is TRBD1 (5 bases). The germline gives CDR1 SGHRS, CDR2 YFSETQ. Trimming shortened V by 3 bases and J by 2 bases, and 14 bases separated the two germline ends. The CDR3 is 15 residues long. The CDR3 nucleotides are TGCGCCAGCAGCTCTGGGGGATCGGGCAACTATGGCTACACCTTC. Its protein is CASSSGGSGNYGYTF.

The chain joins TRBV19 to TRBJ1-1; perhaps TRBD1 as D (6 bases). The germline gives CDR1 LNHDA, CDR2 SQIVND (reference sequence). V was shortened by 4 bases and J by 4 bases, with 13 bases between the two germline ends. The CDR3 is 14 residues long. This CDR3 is CASSNNREGTEAFF. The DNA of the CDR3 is TGTGCCAGTAGTAACAACAGGGAAGGCACTGAAGCTTTCTTT.

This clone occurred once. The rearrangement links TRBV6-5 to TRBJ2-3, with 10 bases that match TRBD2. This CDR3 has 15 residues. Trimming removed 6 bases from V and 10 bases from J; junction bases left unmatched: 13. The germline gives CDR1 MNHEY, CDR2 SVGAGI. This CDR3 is CASRGGTSAASAQYF. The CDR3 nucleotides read TGTGCCAGCAGGGGCGGGACTAGCGCGGCCTCCGCGCAGTATTTT.

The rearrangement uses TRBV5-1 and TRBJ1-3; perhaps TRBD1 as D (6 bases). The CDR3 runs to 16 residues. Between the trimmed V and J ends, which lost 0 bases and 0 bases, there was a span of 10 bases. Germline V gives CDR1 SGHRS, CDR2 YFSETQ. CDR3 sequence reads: CASSLAGADSGNTIYF. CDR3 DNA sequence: TGCGCCAGCAGCTTGGCGGGGGCCGACTCTGGAAACACCATATATTTT.

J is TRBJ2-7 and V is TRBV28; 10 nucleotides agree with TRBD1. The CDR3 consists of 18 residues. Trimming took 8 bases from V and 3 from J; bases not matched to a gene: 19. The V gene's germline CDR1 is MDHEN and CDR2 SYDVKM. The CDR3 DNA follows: TGTGCCAGCTCTTTCTACGACGAACACGGGACAGGGGACTACGAGCAGTACTTC. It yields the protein CASSFYDEHGTGDYEQYF.

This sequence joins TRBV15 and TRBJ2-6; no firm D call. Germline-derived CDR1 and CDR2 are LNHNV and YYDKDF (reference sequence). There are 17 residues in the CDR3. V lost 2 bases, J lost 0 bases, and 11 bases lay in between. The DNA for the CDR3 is TGTGCCACCAGCAGATACCCCTGGATCTCTGGGGCCAACGTCCTGACTTTC. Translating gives CATSRYPWISGANVLTF.

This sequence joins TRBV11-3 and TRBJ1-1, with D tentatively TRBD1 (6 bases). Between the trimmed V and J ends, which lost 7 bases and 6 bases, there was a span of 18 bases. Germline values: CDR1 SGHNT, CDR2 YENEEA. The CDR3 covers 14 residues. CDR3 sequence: CASILRGGAPEAFF. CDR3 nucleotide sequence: TGTGCCAGCATCCTCAGGGGTGGGGCCCCTGAAGCTTTCTTT.

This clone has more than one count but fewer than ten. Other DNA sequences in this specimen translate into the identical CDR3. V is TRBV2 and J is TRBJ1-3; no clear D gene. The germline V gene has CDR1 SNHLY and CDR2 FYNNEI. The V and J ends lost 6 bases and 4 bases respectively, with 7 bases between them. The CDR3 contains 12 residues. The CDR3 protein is CASRDRGNTIYF. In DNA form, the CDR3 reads TGTGCCAGCAGGGACCGAGGAAACACCATATATTTT.

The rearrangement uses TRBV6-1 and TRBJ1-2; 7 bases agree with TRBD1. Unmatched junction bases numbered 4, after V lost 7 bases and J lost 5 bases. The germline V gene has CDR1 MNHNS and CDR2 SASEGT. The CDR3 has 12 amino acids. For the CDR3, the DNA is TGTGCCAGCACCGAACAGGGGTATGGCTACACCTTC. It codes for CASTEQGYGYTF.

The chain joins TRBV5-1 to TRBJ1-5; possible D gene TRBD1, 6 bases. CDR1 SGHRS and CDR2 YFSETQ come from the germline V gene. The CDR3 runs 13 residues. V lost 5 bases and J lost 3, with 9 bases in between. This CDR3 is CASRDSINQPQHF. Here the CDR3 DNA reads TGCGCCAGCAGGGACAGCATCAATCAGCCCCAGCATTTT.

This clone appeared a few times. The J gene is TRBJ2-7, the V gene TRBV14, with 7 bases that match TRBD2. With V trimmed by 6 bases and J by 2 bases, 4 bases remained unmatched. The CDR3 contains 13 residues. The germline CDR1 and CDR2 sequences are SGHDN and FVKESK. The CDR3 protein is CASSQLATYEQYF. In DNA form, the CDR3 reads TGTGCCAGCAGTCAACTAGCGACCTACGAGCAGTACTTC. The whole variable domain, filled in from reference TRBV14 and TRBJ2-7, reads EAGVTQFPSHSVIEKGQTVTLRCDPISGHDNLYWYRRVMGKEIKFLLHFVKESKQDESGMPNNRFLAERTGGTYSTLKVQPAELEDSGVYFCASSQLATYEQYFGPGTRLTVT.